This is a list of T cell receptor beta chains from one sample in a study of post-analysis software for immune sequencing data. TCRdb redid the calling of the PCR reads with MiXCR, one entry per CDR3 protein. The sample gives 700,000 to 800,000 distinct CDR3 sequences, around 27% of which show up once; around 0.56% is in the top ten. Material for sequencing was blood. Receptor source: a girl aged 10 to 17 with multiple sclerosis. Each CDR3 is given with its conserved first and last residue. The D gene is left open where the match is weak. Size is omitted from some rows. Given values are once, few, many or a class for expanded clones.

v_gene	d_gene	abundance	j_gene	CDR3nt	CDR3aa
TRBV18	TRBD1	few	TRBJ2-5	TGTGCCAGCTCACCAAACAGGGGGGAGACCCAGTACTTC	CASSPNRGETQYF
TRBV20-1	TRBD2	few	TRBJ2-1	TGCAGTGCGCCGATGGGACTAGCGTCCTACAATGAGCAGTTCTTC	CSAPMGLASYNEQFF
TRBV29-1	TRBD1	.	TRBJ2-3	TGCAGCGCTTACCGGACAGGGGTTATCGGGGATACGCAGTATTTT	CSAYRTGVIGDTQYF
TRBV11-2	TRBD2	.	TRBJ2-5	TGTGCCAGCGGCACCGGGACTAGCAGCACAGAGACCCAGTACTTC	CASGTGTSSTETQYF
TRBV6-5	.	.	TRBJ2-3	TGTGCCAGCACGAGGGCCGGGGGGCACACAGATACGCAGTATTTT	CASTRAGGHTDTQYF
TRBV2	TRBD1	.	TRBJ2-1	TGTGCCAGCAGTCCGGGACAGGGAGGTAGAGAGCAGTTCTTC	CASSPGQGGREQFF
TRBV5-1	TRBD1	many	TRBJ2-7	TGCGCCAGCAGCTTTACGGGACAGGCCACCTACGAGCAGTACTTC	CASSFTGQATYEQYF
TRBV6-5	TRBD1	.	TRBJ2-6	TGTGCCAGCAGTTACTCGACAGGGGTCAAGCCTGGGGCCAACGTCCTGACTTTC	CASSYSTGVKPGANVLTF
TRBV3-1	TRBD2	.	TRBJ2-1	TGTGCCAGCAGCCAATATAGCGGGGCCTACAATGAGCAGTTCTTC	CASSQYSGAYNEQFF
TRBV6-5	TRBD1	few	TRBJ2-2	TGTGCCAGCAGTTACCGTACGACAGGGTCTGACGGGGAGCTGTTTTTT	CASSYRTTGSDGELFF
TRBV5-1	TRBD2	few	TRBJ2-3	TGCGCCAGCAGCTTCGGACTAGCGGGAGGAAGGCGCACAGATACGCAGTATTTT	CASSFGLAGGRRTDTQYF
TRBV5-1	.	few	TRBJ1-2	TGCGCCAGCAGCTTGCGCACAGGGCCCCCCGACTATGGCTACACCTTC	CASSLRTGPPDYGYTF
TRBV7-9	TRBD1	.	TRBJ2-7	TGTGCCAGCAGCCCAGCGGACAGGGAACTTTGGGAGCAGTACTTC	CASSPADRELWEQYF
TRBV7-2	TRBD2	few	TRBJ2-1	TGTGCCAGCAGTCCCCAATGGCGGGGGAACAATGAGCAGTTCTTC	CASSPQWRGNNEQFF
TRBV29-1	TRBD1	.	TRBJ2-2	TGCAGCGTTGATTTACAGGGGGCCACCGGGGAGCTGTTTTTT	CSVDLQGATGELFF